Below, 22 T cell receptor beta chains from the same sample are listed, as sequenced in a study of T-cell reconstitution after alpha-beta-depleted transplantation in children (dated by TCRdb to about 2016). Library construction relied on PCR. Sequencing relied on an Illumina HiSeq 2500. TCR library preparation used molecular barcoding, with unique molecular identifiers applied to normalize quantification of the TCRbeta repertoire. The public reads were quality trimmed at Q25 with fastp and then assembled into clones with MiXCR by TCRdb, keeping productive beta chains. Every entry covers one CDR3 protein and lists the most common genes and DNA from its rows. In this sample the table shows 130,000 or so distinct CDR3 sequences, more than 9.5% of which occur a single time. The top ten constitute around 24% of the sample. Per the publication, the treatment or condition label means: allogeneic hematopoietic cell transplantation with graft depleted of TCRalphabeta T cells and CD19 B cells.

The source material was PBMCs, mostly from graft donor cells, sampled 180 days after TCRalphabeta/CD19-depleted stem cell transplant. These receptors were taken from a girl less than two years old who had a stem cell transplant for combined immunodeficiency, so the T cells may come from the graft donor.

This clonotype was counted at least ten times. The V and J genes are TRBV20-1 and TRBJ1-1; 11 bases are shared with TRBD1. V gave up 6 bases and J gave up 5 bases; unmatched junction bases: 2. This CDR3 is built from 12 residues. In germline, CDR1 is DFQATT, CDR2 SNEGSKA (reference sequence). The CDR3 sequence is CSAGDRGTEAFF. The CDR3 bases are TGCAGTGCGGGGGACAGGGGGACTGAAGCTTTCTTT.

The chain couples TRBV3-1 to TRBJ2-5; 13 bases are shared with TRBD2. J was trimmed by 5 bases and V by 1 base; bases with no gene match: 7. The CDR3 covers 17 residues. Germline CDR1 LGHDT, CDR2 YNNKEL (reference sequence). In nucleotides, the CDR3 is TGTGCCAGCAGCCAAGGTACTAGCGGGAGGGCCGAGGAGACCCAGTACTTC. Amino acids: CASSQGTSGRAEETQYF.

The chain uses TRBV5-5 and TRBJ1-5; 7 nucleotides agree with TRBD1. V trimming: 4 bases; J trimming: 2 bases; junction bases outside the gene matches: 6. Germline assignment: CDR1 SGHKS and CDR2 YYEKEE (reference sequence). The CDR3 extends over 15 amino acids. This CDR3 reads CASSRSGTGNQPQHF. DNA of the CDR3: TGTGCCAGCAGCCGAAGTGGGACAGGCAATCAGCCCCAGCATTTT.

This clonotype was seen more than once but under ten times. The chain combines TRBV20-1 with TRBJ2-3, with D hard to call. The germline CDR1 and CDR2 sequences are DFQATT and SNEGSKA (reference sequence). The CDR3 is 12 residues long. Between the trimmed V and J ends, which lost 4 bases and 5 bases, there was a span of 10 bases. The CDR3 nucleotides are TGCAGTGCTACCATCACCGGAGATACGCAGTATTTT. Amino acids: CSATITGDTQYF.

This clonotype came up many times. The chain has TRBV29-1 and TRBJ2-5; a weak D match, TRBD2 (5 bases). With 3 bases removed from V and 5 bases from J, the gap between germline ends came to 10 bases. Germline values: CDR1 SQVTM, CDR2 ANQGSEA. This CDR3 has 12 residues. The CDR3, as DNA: TGCAGCGTTGATGAGGGAGCGGAGACCCAGTACTTC. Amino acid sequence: CSVDEGAETQYF.

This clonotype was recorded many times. This chain's CDR3 is CASSIEGSGANVLTF. Here the CDR3 DNA reads TGTGCCAGCAGCATAGAGGGGTCCGGGGCCAACGTCCTGACTTTC. The rearrangement joins TRBV7-2 to TRBJ2-6, with D possibly called TRBD1 or TRBD2 (5 bases each). Germline V gene data show CDR1 as SGHTA and CDR2 as FQGNSA. There are 15 residues in the CDR3. Trimming left V 5 bases short and J 4 bases short, with 12 bases between.

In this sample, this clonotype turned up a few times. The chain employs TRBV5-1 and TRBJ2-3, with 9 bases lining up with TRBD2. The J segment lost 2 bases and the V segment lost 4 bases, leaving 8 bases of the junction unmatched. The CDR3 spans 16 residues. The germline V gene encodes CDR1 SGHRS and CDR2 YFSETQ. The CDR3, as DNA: TGCGCCAGCAGCCACTGGGCTAGCGGGGACACAGATACGCAGTATTTT. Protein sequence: CASSHWASGDTDTQYF.

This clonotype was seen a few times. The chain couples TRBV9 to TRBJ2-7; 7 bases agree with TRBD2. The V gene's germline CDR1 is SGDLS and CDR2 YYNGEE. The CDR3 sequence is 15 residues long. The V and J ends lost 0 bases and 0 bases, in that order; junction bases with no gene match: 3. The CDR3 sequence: CASSVDAGVSYEQYF. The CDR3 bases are TGTGCCAGCAGCGTAGATGCGGGAGTCTCCTACGAGCAGTACTTC.

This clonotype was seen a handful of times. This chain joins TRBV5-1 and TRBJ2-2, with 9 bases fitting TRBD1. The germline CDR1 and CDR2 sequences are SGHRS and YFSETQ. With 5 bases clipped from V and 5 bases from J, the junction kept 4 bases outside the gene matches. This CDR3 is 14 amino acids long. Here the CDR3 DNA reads TGCGCCAGCAGGGGGACAGGGAGTACCGGGGAGCTGTTTTTT. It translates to CASRGTGSTGELFF.

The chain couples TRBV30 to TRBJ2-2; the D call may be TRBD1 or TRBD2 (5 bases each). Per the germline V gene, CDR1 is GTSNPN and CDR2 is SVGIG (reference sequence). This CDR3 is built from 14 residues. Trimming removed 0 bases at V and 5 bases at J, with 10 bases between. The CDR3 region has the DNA TGTGCCTGGAGTGTTCTCGAGGGGACCGGGGAGCTGTTTTTT. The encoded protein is CAWSVLEGTGELFF.

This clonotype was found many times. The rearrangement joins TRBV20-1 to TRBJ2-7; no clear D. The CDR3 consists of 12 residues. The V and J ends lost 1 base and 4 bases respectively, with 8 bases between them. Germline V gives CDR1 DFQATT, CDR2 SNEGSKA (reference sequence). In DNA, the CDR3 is TGCAGTGCTAGAGTCCAGGCGTACGAGCAGTACTTC. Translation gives CSARVQAYEQYF.

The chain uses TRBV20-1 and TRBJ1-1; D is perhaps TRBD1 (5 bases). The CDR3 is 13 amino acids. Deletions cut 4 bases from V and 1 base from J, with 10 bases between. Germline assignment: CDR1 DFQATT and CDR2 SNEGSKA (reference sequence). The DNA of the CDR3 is TGCAGTGCTACCAGAACAGGGAACACTGAAGCTTTCTTT. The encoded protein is CSATRTGNTEAFF.

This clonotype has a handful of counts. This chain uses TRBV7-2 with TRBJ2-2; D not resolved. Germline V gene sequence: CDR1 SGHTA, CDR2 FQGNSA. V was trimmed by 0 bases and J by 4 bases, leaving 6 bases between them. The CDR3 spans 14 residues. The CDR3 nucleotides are TGTGCCAGCAGCTTAGCACTGAGCACCGGGGAGCTGTTTTTT. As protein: CASSLALSTGELFF.

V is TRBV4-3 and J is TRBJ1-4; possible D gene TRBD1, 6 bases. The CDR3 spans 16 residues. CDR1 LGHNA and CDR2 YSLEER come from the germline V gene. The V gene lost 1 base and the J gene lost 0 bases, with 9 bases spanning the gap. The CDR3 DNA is TGCGCCAGCAGCCAAGGGACAGCGTCAACTAATGAAAAACTGTTTTTT. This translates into CASSQGTASTNEKLFF.

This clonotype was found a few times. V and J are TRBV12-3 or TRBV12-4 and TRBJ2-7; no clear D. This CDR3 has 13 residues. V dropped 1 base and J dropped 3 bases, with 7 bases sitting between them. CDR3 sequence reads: CASSLGGNYEQYF. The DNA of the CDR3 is TGTGCCAGCAGTTTAGGGGGTAACTACGAGCAGTACTTC.

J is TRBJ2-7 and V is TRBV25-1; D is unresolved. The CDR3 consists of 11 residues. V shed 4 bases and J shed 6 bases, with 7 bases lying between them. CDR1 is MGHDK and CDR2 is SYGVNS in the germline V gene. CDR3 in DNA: TGTGCCAGCAGTGTCGGGCTCGAGCAGTACTTC. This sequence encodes CASSVGLEQYF.

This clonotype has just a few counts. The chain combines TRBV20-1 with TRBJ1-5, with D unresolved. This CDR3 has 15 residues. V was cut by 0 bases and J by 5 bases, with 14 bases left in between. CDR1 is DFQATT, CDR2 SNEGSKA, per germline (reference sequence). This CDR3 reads CSARDMQQAYQPQHF. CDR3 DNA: TGCAGTGCTAGAGATATGCAGCAGGCTTATCAGCCCCAGCATTTT.

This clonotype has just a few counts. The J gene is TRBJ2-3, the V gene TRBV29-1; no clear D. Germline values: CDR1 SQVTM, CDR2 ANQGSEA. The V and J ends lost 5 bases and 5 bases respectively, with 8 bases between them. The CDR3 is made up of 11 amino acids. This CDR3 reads CSVPPQDTQYF. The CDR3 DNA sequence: TGCAGCGTTCCTCCCCAAGATACGCAGTATTTT.

The CDR3 DNA is TGTGCCAGCTCACCACGGAGCGACCCAGATACGCAGTATTTT. Its translation is CASSPRSDPDTQYF. V gene TRBV18 combines with J gene TRBJ2-3; D uncertain. The CDR3 consists of 14 residues. Deletions cut 1 base from V and 4 bases from J, with 9 bases between. The germline V gene encodes CDR1 KGHSH and CDR2 LQKENI.

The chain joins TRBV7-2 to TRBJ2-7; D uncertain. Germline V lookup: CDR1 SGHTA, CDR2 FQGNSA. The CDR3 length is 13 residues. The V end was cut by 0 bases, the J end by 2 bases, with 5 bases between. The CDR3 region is CASSLAMAYEQYF. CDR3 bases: TGTGCCAGCAGCTTAGCGATGGCCTACGAGCAGTACTTC.

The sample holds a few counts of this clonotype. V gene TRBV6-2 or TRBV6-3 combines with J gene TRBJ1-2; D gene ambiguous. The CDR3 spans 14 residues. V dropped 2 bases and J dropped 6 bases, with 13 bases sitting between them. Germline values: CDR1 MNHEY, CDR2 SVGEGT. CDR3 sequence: CASSYLDNSDGYTF. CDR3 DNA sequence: TGTGCCAGCAGTTACCTGGATAATAGTGATGGCTACACCTTC.

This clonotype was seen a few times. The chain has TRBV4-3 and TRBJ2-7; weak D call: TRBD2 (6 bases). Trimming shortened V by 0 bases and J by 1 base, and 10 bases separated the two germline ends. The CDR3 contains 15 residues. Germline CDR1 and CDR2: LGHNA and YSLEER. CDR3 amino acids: CASSQDWDWSYEQYF. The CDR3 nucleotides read TGCGCCAGCAGCCAAGATTGGGACTGGTCCTACGAGCAGTACTTC.